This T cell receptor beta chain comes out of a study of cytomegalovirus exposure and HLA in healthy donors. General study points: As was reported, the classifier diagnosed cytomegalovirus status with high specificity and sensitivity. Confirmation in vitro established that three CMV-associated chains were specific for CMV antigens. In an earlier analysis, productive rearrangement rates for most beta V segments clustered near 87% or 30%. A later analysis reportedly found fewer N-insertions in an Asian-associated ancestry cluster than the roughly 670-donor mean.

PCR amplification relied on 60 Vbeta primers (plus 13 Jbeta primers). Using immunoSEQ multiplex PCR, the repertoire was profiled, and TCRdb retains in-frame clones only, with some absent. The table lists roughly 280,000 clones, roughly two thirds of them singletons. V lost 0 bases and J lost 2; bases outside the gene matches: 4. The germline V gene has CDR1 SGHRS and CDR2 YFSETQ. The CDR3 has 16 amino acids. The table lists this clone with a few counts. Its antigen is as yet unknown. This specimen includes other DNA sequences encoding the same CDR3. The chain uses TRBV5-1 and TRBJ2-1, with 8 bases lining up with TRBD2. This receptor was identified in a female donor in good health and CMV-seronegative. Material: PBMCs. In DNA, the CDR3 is TGCGCCAGCAGCTTGGGTACTAGCGGACCCTACAATGAGCAGTTCTTC. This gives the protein CASSLGTSGPYNEQFF. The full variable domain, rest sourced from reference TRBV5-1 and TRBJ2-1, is KAGVTQTPRYLIKTRGQQVTLSCSPISGHRSVSWYQQTPGQGLQFLFEYFSETQRNKGNFPGRFSGRQFSNSRSEMNVSTLELGDSALYLCASSLGTSGPYNEQFFGPGTRLTVL.